The present TCR beta chain was sequenced within a study of T cells in localized non-small cell lung cancer (dated by TCRdb to 2019 to 2021). Some background on the complete study: The study analyzed T cell repertoires of over 200 early-stage NSCLC patients, comparing tumors and uninvolved tumor-adjacent lungs. The cohort comprised 236 treatment-naïve NSCLC patients with resected, localized lung tumors. A mean age of approximately 70 years was recorded for the NSCLC patients, of whom roughly 130 were male and about 100 were female.

Its CDR3 holds 14 amino acids, cysteine through phenylalanine. Just CDR3 DNA is preserved here, 42 bases in frame from base 1. Compared with germline, V lacks 6 bases and J lacks 4 bases; bases without a gene match: 8. CDR1 and CDR2, per the germline V gene (reference sequence), are SGHNT and YYREEE. At diagnosis, peripheral blood, uninvolved tumor-adjacent lung and tumor were collected and stored as a combination of fresh-frozen and FFPE material. Blood samples were analyzed as peripheral blood mononuclear cells for TCR repertoire profiling. About this clone itself: Its antigen has not been determined. Base qualities are not recorded, but no much larger clone differs from it by a single base.

What the work shows at the level of the full study, not this receptor alone: A median of 57 of the top 100 tumor clones were detected in paired uninvolved adjacent lung, and 28 of these tumor clones were also found among the top 100 clones of the paired uninvolved adjacent lung. Multi-region tumor sequencing was not performed, so intratumor heterogeneity could not be excluded. Longer overall survival was associated with higher T cell density in blood, whereas shorter survival was associated with higher clonality in adjacent lung. Uninvolved tumor-adjacent lung showed the highest T cell clonality, higher than tumor, which suggests more focused antigenic responses in the uninvolved tumor-adjacent lung. Because the study design was exploratory, TCR variables were selected using unadjusted p-values without false-discovery rate correction.

TCR beta CDR3 regions were sequenced from DNA using the immunoSEQ Assay. In the original analysis: T cell density was computed as TCR beta template counts normalized to usable DNA estimated by amplifying housekeeping genes. Richness was estimated with the preseqR package, extrapolating to 400,000 templates for PBMC samples and 120,000 templates for tissue samples. Clonality was taken to be one minus Pielou's evenness. Tissue-enriched TCRs were identified through differential abundance testing performed on productive amino-acid clonotypes, with a minimum total count of 5 and an alpha of 0.1. Repertoire overlap between compartments was quantified with the Jaccard Index and Morisita Overlap Index. GLIPH grouped TCR beta CDR3s together with public tetramer-defined viral CDR3s, and a viral motif had to include at least three viral sequences and show V-gene enrichment. Entries here come from immuneACCESS through TCRdb and include only in-frame sequences with V and J called. Some clones fail to appear in such tables; in the studies checked, an unresolved V gene covers under half of the shortfall, and the cause of the remainder is unknown. V and J calls and clone size are given by that table; D and trimming were obtained from the DNA. Recorded for this sample are 15,000 to 25,000 clones; under 95% of them occurred a single time. The biggest ten clones account for less than 5% of the sample.

The clonotype comes from a male donor older than 55 with stage I squamous cell lung carcinoma. The source material was peripheral blood, sampled before any cancer treatment. This sequence uses TRBV5-4 and TRBJ2-7; TRBD1 aligns with 9 central bases. The CDR3 loop reads CASNEQGAGYEQYF. The DNA sequence follows: TGTGCCAGCAATGAACAGGGGGCAGGGTACGAGCAGTACTTC.